The clone carrying this TCR beta chain has more than one count but fewer than ten. Its target is unknown. Germline V lookup: CDR1 LNHDA, CDR2 SQIVND (reference sequence). V was clipped by 5 bases and J by 11 bases, with 19 bases between them. The CDR3 is 15 residues long. The sample's time point: persistent/refractory GD, antithyroid drugs over 5 years with positive TRAb. Researchers made the TCR library from RNA that was extracted from PBMCs. The source of the sample is a study of regulatory T cells in long-lasting Graves disease. Study-wide background: Persistence in Graves' disease required over 5 years of antithyroid drugs plus positive TSH receptor antibodies.

Arm-PCR of CDR3 regions and iRepertoire HTBI primers were used to build TCR beta libraries. TCRdb re-analysed the multiplex PCR reads in MiXCR, keeping a single row per CDR3 protein. The sample shows about 660,000 distinct CDR3 sequences, 30% of them seen only once. Broader study findings: Having few samples may have compromised the accuracy. Fewer public clonotypes were shared by new patients (roughly 910) than by persistent patients (roughly 2,500). Sampling was limited to peripheral blood rather than thyroid tissue.

The TCR comes from a female donor with Graves disease. The rearrangement joins TRBV19 to TRBJ1-6; D may be TRBD1 (5 bases). The sample here was peripheral blood mononuclear cells (PBMCs), taken when the disease was refractory, from a patient treated with antithyroid drugs. DNA for the CDR3: TGTGCCAGTAGTGCGGACGACAGACCCGGGACACCCCTCCACTTT. It is translated as CASSADDRPGTPLHF.